Listed below are T cell receptor beta chains from one sample, sequenced in a study. TCRdb analysed the 5' RACE reads with MiXCR anew, one entry per CDR3 protein. Altogether roughly 60,000 distinct CDR3 sequences are present, less than 30% being singletons, with the ten largest covering approximately 2.2%. The material sequenced was tumor-infiltrating Tregs sorted from the breast tumor. These receptors were collected from a female donor with breast cancer. Both conserved end residues are part of each CDR3. A D gene is named only where the DNA matches it firmly. Rows give clone size only sometimes, using once, few, many, or a class for an expanded clone.

size	V	J	D	CDR3	DNA
.	TRBV3-1	TRBJ2-7	.	CASSQYNGNYEQYF	TGTGCCAGCAGCCAATATAACGGCAACTACGAGCAGTACTTC
many	TRBV28	TRBJ1-3	.	CGLSPLIYF	TGTGGGCTTTCTCCCCTCATATATTTT
few	TRBV6-6	TRBJ1-4	.	CASSPGGEKLFF	TGTGCCAGCAGTCCTGGGGGGGAAAAACTGTTTTTT
.	TRBV18	TRBJ2-7	TRBD2	CTSSRLAGESEQYF	TGTACCAGCTCTCGACTAGCGGGCGAATCCGAGCAGTACTTC
many	TRBV2	TRBJ2-5	.	CASNKGPETQYF	TGTGCCAGCAACAAAGGACCAGAGACCCAGTACTTC
.	TRBV28	TRBJ1-1	.	CASSSWGQGQNTEASEAFF	TGTGCCAGCAGTTCATGGGGACAAGGCCAGAACACTGAAGCTTCCGAAGCTTTCTTT
few	TRBV5-1	TRBJ2-5	TRBD2	CASRPGTTEETQYF	TGCGCCAGCAGGCCCGGGACTACTGAAGAGACCCAGTACTTC
few	TRBV7-3	TRBJ2-2	.	CASSERNTGELFF	TGTGCCAGCAGCGAGAGGAACACCGGGGAGCTGTTTTTT
.	TRBV3-1	TRBJ1-2	.	CASSHPPGNGYTF	TGTGCCAGCAGCCATCCGCCGGGAAATGGCTACACCTTC
.	TRBV7-6	TRBJ1-3	.	CASSSQTFGSGNTIYF	TGTGCCAGCAGCTCCCAGACATTCGGCTCTGGAAACACCATATATTTT
.	TRBV3-1	TRBJ2-1	.	CASSLGGGFGNEQFF	TGTGCCAGCAGCCTGGGGGGGGGCTTTGGTAATGAGCAGTTCTTC
.	TRBV2	TRBJ2-2	TRBD2	CASSEGLAGAGELFF	TGTGCCAGCAGTGAAGGGCTAGCGGGAGCCGGGGAGCTGTTTTTT
.	TRBV20-1	TRBJ2-3	.	CSARTSFVLADTQYF	TGCAGTGCTAGGACTAGTTTTGTGTTGGCAGATACGCAGTATTTT
.	TRBV7-2	TRBJ2-3	.	CASSKRNTQYF	TGTGCCAGCAGCAAGCGAAATACGCAGTATTTT
.	TRBV7-2	TRBJ1-2	.	CASSESWGLYGYTF	TGTGCCAGCAGCGAAAGCTGGGGCCTCTATGGCTACACCTTC
many	TRBV7-9	TRBJ1-4	.	CASNQERRGEKLFF	TGTGCCAGCAACCAAGAGAGGAGAGGAGAAAAACTGTTTTTT
.	TRBV25-1	TRBJ2-7	.	CASSANRQPPSYEQYF	TGTGCCAGCAGTGCAAATCGACAGCCACCTAGCTACGAGCAGTACTTC
few	TRBV7-9	TRBJ2-2	TRBD2	CASSRQTSGSRTGELFF	TGTGCCAGCAGTCGACAAACTAGCGGGAGTCGCACCGGGGAGCTGTTTTTT